The clone carrying this T cell receptor (beta chain) was counted many times. The record originates from a study of early T cells in non-severe SARS-CoV-2 infection. TCRdb fed the 5' RACE reads into MiXCR, producing one record per CDR3 protein. In the table there are 45,000 to 55,000 distinct CDR3 sequences, under 15% of which are singletons. CDR3 length equals 14 residues. CDR1 and CDR2 from the germline V gene are KGHSH and LQKENI. Between the trimmed V and J ends, which lost 4 bases and 2 bases, there was a span of 8 bases. The chain couples TRBV18 to TRBJ2-2; D is unresolved. Sequenced material: whole blood. The TCR was taken from an adult who was a healthcare worker with PCR-confirmed SARS-CoV-2 infection or an uninfected control (not recorded which). DNA of the CDR3: TGTGCCAGCTCACTTCACCCCAACACCGGGGAGCTGTTTTTT. Its protein is CASSLHPNTGELFF.